A selection of T cell receptor beta chains follows, all from one sample in a study of T cell changes during pregnancy in multiple sclerosis. The method was immunoSEQ multiplex PCR; TCRdb's version includes in-frame clones alone and lacks a portion of them. Of approximately 51,000 clones in the sample, 90% to 95% were seen once. The specimen comprised CD4+ T cells from peripheral blood mononuclear cells, sampled in the second trimester of pregnancy. The receptors derive from a female donor with multiple sclerosis, enrolled in a pregnancy study. CDR3s leave out the opening cysteine and the closing phenylalanine or tryptophan. Each record gives: V gene, CDR3 length, D gene, J gene, CDR3 protein. D genes are given only for firm matches.

v_call: TRBV6-5; cdr3_length: 13; d_call: NA; j_call: TRBJ2-3; cdr3_aa: ASSYVRAGTDTQY
v_call: TRBV2; cdr3_length: 15; d_call: TRBD1; j_call: TRBJ1-3; cdr3_aa: ASTSPGTGPSGNTIY
v_call: TRBV6-6; cdr3_length: 12; d_call: NA; j_call: TRBJ1-2; cdr3_aa: ASSYPPGGSGYT
v_call: TRBV7-2; cdr3_length: 12; d_call: TRBD1; j_call: TRBJ2-7; cdr3_aa: ASSFTDRGYEQY
v_call: TRBV2; cdr3_length: 11; d_call: TRBD1; j_call: TRBJ2-7; cdr3_aa: ASRRQGNYEQY
v_call: TRBV7-3; cdr3_length: 11; d_call: NA; j_call: TRBJ2-5; cdr3_aa: ASSLNWGETQY
v_call: TRBV7-2; cdr3_length: 12; d_call: NA; j_call: TRBJ1-1; cdr3_aa: ASSFWGGNTEAF
v_call: TRBV2; cdr3_length: 13; d_call: NA; j_call: TRBJ1-2; cdr3_aa: ASSLGGGGNYGYT
v_call: TRBV6-6; cdr3_length: 13; d_call: TRBD1; j_call: TRBJ2-3; cdr3_aa: ASSYGTGVGDTQY
v_call: TRBV4-3; cdr3_length: 11; d_call: TRBD1; j_call: TRBJ1-4; cdr3_aa: ASSPQTGSALF
v_call: TRBV5-1; cdr3_length: 11; d_call: NA; j_call: TRBJ1-2; cdr3_aa: ASSLPQGLGYT
v_call: TRBV12-5; cdr3_length: 12; d_call: TRBD1; j_call: TRBJ1-1; cdr3_aa: ASGLGQGGTEAF